One sample yielded the 4 T cell receptor beta chains listed below, sequenced in a study of regulatory T cells in long-lasting Graves disease. This sample's time point: newly diagnosed GD, antithyroid drugs for less than 3 months. Generation of the TCR library employed RNA extracted from PBMCs. To make TCR beta libraries, researchers used iRepertoire HTBI primers and Arm-PCR of CDR3 regions. From the multiplex PCR reads, TCRdb called clonotypes with MiXCR, one entry per CDR3 protein. Here the sample spans 360,000 or so distinct CDR3 sequences, 10% to 15% being singletons. This sample also belongs to another study, concerning T cells in Graves' hyperthyroidism and ophthalmopathy.

The source was peripheral blood mononuclear cells (PBMCs), collected at new diagnosis, from a patient treated with antithyroid drugs. The receptors come from a woman between 18 and 29 years old with Graves disease.

This clonotype showed up many times. V gene TRBV5-6 combines with J gene TRBJ1-1, with D unresolved. V lost 3 bases, J lost 0 bases, and 15 bases lay in between. This CDR3 spans 16 amino acids. From germline, CDR1 is SGHDT and CDR2 YYEEEE. The CDR3 loop is CASSSSGLPMNTEAFF. CDR3 sequence (DNA): TGTGCCAGCAGCTCCTCGGGTCTGCCCATGAACACTGAAGCTTTCTTT.

This clonotype came up a few times. The chain has TRBV24-1 and TRBJ2-2; a weak D match, TRBD2 (5 bases). CDR1 and CDR2 from the germline V gene are KGHDR and SFDVKD. The germline V and J ends were trimmed by 5 bases and 4 bases, with 10 bases remaining between them. This CDR3 spans 14 amino acids. CDR3 in amino acids: CATSVSGGTGELFF. Here the CDR3 DNA reads TGTGCCACCAGTGTATCTGGAGGCACCGGGGAGCTGTTTTTT.

Many counts were recorded for this clonotype. In nucleotides, the CDR3 is TGTGCCAGCAGCTTAGGGGGACAGTCACGGGAGCAGTTCTTC. Protein sequence: CASSLGGQSREQFF. The chain couples TRBV7-3 to TRBJ2-1; 7 nucleotides line up with TRBD1. Germline loops: CDR1 SGHTA, CDR2 FQGTGA. Trimming cost V 2 bases and J 10 bases; bases outside gene matches: 8. CDR3 size: 14 residues.

Ten or more counts support this clonotype. The rearrangement links TRBV20-1 to TRBJ1-5; tentatively, D is TRBD1 (6 bases). The V and J ends lost 5 bases and 7 bases respectively, with 6 bases between them. The CDR3 totals 10 residues. Germline loops: CDR1 DFQATT, CDR2 SNEGSKA (reference sequence). CDR3 DNA sequence: TGCAGTGCTGGACAGCAGCCCCAGCATTTT. Its protein is CSAGQQPQHF.